These 21 T cell receptor beta chains came from one sample sequenced in a study of cytomegalovirus exposure and HLA in healthy donors. PCR employed 60 Vbeta and 13 Jbeta primers. Libraries were prepared by immunoSEQ multiplex PCR; TCRdb keeps only in-frame clonotypes and omits some of them. This sample has 150,000 to 200,000 clones, with approximately 81% found just once. Source material: PBMCs. Every receptor here comes from a woman aged 25 to 39 in good health and CMV-seronegative.

There are a few counts of this clone. The chain employs TRBV19 and TRBJ1-2, with 10 bases matching TRBD1. Looked up from germline, CDR1 is LNHDA and CDR2 is SQIVND (reference sequence). CDR3 length: 14 amino acids. The V and J ends lost 4 bases and 2 bases, in that order; junction bases with no gene match: 1. Here the CDR3 DNA reads TGTGCCAGTAGTACGACAGGGGGCAACTATGGCTACACCTTC. It is translated as CASSTTGGNYGYTF.

The chain links TRBV27 to TRBJ2-7, with 7 bases matching TRBD1. The length of the CDR3 is 14 residues. The trim removed 4 bases at V and 7 bases at J, leaving 10 bases unmatched. Germline V gene data show CDR1 as MNHEY and CDR2 as SMNVEV (reference sequence). The CDR3 spells CASSSRQGSWEQYF. CDR3 sequence (DNA): TGTGCCAGCAGTTCCCGACAGGGCTCCTGGGAGCAGTACTTC.

The chain joins TRBV27 to TRBJ2-1; TRBD2 matches at 9 bases. The CDR3 has 14 residues. V shed 7 bases and J 5 bases; nucleotides not matched to a gene: 6. Germline-derived CDR1 and CDR2 are MNHEY and SMNVEV (reference sequence). This chain's CDR3 is CASMQLAGHNEQFF. Written as DNA, the CDR3 is TGTGCCAGCATGCAACTAGCGGGCCACAATGAGCAGTTCTTC.

The CDR3 DNA reads TGTGCCAGCTCACCCGGTTCCTACAATGAGCAGTTCTTC. Its translation is CASSPGSYNEQFF. V usage is TRBV18 and J usage is TRBJ2-1, with D unclear. The CDR3 covers 13 residues. With 3 bases removed from V and 1 base from J, the gap between germline ends came to 4 bases. Germline V lookup: CDR1 KGHSH, CDR2 LQKENI.

The chain recombines TRBV2 with TRBJ2-3; D ambiguous. Looked up from germline, CDR1 is SNHLY and CDR2 is FYNNEI. Trimming took 8 bases from V and 0 from J, leaving 12 bases between them. CDR3 length: 14 amino acids. The CDR3 region is CASYREISTDTQYF. CDR3 DNA: TGTGCCAGCTATCGAGAAATTAGCACAGATACGCAGTATTTT.

The V call is TRBV5-1, the J call TRBJ2-5; 7 bases map to TRBD1. V shed 0 bases and J 2 bases; nucleotides not matched to a gene: 10. CDR3 size: 17 residues. Germline V gene lookup returns CDR1 SGHRS and CDR2 YFSETQ. CDR3 in amino acids: CASSLEDGTDPQETQYF. The CDR3 nucleotides are TGCGCCAGCAGCTTGGAGGACGGGACAGATCCACAAGAGACCCAGTACTTC. The full variable domain, rest sourced from reference TRBV5-1 and TRBJ2-5, is KAGVTQTPRYLIKTRGQQVTLSCSPISGHRSVSWYQQTPGQGLQFLFEYFSETQRNKGNFPGRFSGRQFSNSRSEMNVSTLELGDSALYLCASSLEDGTDPQETQYFGPGTRLLVL.

The chain employs TRBV28 and TRBJ2-1; D may be TRBD2 (5 bases). The V gene's germline CDR1 is MDHEN and CDR2 SYDVKM. The CDR3 has 14 residues. Trimming cost V 1 base and J 6 bases, with 10 bases left between them. The CDR3, as DNA: TGTGCCAGCAGTTTATCATCGGGGTTCAATGAGCAGTTCTTC. Protein: CASSLSSGFNEQFF.

This clone was recorded only once. This rearrangement joins TRBV15 to TRBJ1-4; no clear D. CDR1 is LNHNV and CDR2 is YYDKDF in the germline V gene (reference sequence). This CDR3 is built from 15 residues. The ends were cut back, 7 bases at V and 8 bases at J, with 20 bases in the middle. As DNA, the CDR3 is TGTGCCACCACAGCGGACTCCCGACGTCGGGAAAAACTGTTTTTT. Its protein product is CATTADSRRREKLFF.

V and J are TRBV9 and TRBJ1-1, with 9 nucleotides matching TRBD1. CDR1 is SGDLS, CDR2 YYNGEE, per germline. There are 15 residues in the CDR3. The junction had 3 bases not matched to a gene; V was cut back by 2 bases and J by 1 base. In DNA form, the CDR3 reads TGTGCCAGCAGCGTTCGGGACAGGGCGAACACTGAAGCTTTCTTT. Translating gives CASSVRDRANTEAFF.

In DNA form, the CDR3 reads TGTGCCAGCTCACCACCTCTACGGGGGGGCACAGATACGCAGTATTTT. Its translation: CASSPPLRGGTDTQYF. V and J are TRBV18 and TRBJ2-3, with 7 positions matching TRBD2. Germline values: CDR1 KGHSH, CDR2 LQKENI. The CDR3 sequence is 16 residues long. The ends lost 0 bases at V and 1 base at J; junction bases unmatched: 4.

This chain joins TRBV5-1 and TRBJ2-7, with D tentatively TRBD2 (6 bases). Trimming removed 4 bases at V and 1 base at J, with 15 bases between. The CDR3 extends over 15 amino acids. The germline V gene has CDR1 SGHRS and CDR2 YFSETQ. In DNA form, the CDR3 reads TGCGCCAGCAGCCCGGGTGACGCGGGGTCCTACGAGCAGTACTTC. This encodes CASSPGDAGSYEQYF.

J is TRBJ1-4 and V is TRBV6-5, with 8 bases lining up with TRBD1. The germline V gene has CDR1 MNHEY and CDR2 SVGAGI. This CDR3 contains 14 residues. V trimming: 5 bases; J trimming: 8 bases; junction bases outside the gene matches: 7. CDR3 DNA: TGTGCCAGCAGTCCACAGGGGGTTGGGGAAAAACTGTTTTTT. Its translation is CASSPQGVGEKLFF.

This clone was observed a handful of times. The chain is built from TRBV5-6 and TRBJ2-7; perhaps TRBD2 as D (6 bases). V was trimmed by 3 bases and J by 2 bases, leaving 15 bases between them. This CDR3 contains 15 residues. CDR1 is SGHDT, CDR2 YYEEEE, per germline. The CDR3, as DNA: TGTGCCAGCAGCTACCTGGCGGGGCCGACCTACGAGCAGTACTTC. It encodes CASSYLAGPTYEQYF.

The CDR3 loop reads CASSLALGHPEKLFF. In DNA form, the CDR3 reads TGTGCCAGCAGCTTAGCCCTGGGACATCCTGAAAAACTGTTTTTT. The rearrangement uses TRBV7-2 and TRBJ1-4; TRBD1 might be the D (6 bases). In germline, CDR1 is SGHTA, CDR2 FQGNSA. With 0 bases removed from V and 7 bases from J, the gap between germline ends came to 12 bases. CDR3 size: 15 residues.

The chain recombines TRBV5-1 with TRBJ1-1, with 9 positions matching TRBD1. V was pared by 4 bases and J by 4 bases, with 5 bases of the junction left unmatched. The CDR3 is 14 residues long. The germline V gene encodes CDR1 SGHRS and CDR2 YFSETQ. CDR3 protein: CASSVGTGSTEAFF. As DNA, the CDR3 is TGCGCCAGCAGCGTGGGGACAGGGAGCACTGAAGCTTTCTTT.

This clone was observed a single time. The rearrangement links TRBV11-2 to TRBJ2-7; a possible D gene is TRBD1 (5 bases). The V gene lost 4 bases and the J gene lost 4 bases, with 8 bases spanning the gap. The germline V gene encodes CDR1 SGHAT and CDR2 FQNNGV. The CDR3 extends over 12 amino acids. CDR3 DNA sequence: TGTGCCAGCAGCTCTCAGGGTTACGAGCAGTACTTC. Its translation: CASSSQGYEQYF.

A word on this clone: At one end, the junction sequence differs from germline, possibly due to a read error. This rearrangement joins TRBV7-9 to TRBJ2-1, with D tentatively TRBD1 (5 bases). Germline V gene sequence: CDR1 SEHNR, CDR2 FQNEAQ (reference sequence). CDR3 length: 16 amino acids. In DNA, the CDR3 is TGTTCCAGCAGCAAGAACCAGGGAAGCTCCTACAATGAGCAGTTCTTC. Its protein product is CSSSKNQGSSYNEQFF.

V usage is TRBV7-3 and J usage is TRBJ2-3; the match to TRBD1 covers 7 bases. CDR3 length: 14 amino acids. J was trimmed by 5 bases and V by 4 bases; bases with no gene match: 6. Germline assignment: CDR1 SGHTA and CDR2 FQGTGA. Written as DNA, the CDR3 is TGTGCCAGCAGCTCGGGACAGAAAGGAGATACGCAGTATTTT. Translation gives CASSSGQKGDTQYF.

The chain joins TRBV10-1 to TRBJ2-3; 9 bases are shared with TRBD1. Germline values: CDR1 WNHNN, CDR2 SYGVQD (reference sequence). The CDR3 is made up of 22 amino acids. V trimming: 1 base; J trimming: 2 bases; junction bases outside the gene matches: 22. This CDR3 is CASSELVGGQGPTRCLTDTQYF. In DNA form, the CDR3 reads TGCGCCAGCAGTGAGTTGGTAGGTGGACAGGGGCCCACCAGGTGCCTCACAGATACGCAGTATTTT.

The chain links TRBV7-9 to TRBJ2-5, with 14 bases that match TRBD2. V trimming: 6 bases; J trimming: 4 bases; junction bases outside the gene matches: 7. This CDR3 has 16 amino acids. The germline CDR1 and CDR2 sequences are SEHNR and FQNEAQ (reference sequence). The CDR3 spells CASSLGTSGGRETQYF. CDR3 nucleotide sequence: TGTGCCAGCAGTCTCGGGACTAGCGGGGGACGAGAGACCCAGTACTTC.

The rearrangement links TRBV28 to TRBJ1-2, with 7 bases lining up with TRBD1. With V trimmed by 4 bases and J by 5 bases, 7 bases remained unmatched. Germline CDR1 is MDHEN and CDR2 is SYDVKM. This CDR3 has 14 residues. In nucleotides, the CDR3 is TGTGCCAGCAGTTCCTCTCAGGGGGTGTATGGCTACACCTTC. Amino acids: CASSSSQGVYGYTF.